The following is a T cell receptor (beta chain) sequence with its context. Its antigen target is currently unknown. It has no much larger one-base neighbor in the sample; base qualities were not kept. The data were taken from a study of blood T cell repertoires in COVID-19 (dated by TCRdb to 2019 to 2021). Background on the whole study: The collaborator samples originated in the United States, Italy and Spain and spanned the acute and convalescent phases of COVID-19. Subjects who had been exposed to COVID-19, were actively infected with it, or had recovered from it provided the deeply sampled blood TCRbeta repertoires that made up the dataset. The repertoires were made available in a free public database intended to serve as a resource for research on the immune response to SARS-CoV-2. The prospective study material was composed of cDNA or gDNA derived from T cells, B-cell-depleted T cells, or PBMCs. Where HLA class I and class II types were available, the types were taken from metadata supplied by the sample provider, not from assay-based typing. Samples came from the ongoing ImmuneRACE study (first 160 participants) plus 1,254 subjects from 6 global collaborators. Nearly every sample came with metadata listing a de-identified subject ID, COVID-19 status, age in years and sex. Overall study outcomes, separate from this receptor: The amount of clinical and demographic metadata varied by source and participant and was provided uncurated.

The immunoSEQ Assay, a bias-controlled multiplex PCR, was used to amplify TCRbeta CDR3 regions from genomic DNA. From the authors' description of their analysis: The number of nucleated cells in each sample was estimated by amplification of reference gene primers within the assay. To quantify the absolute abundance of each unique TCRbeta CDR3 rearrangement, sequence reads were collapsed and filtered. For each sample, productive Simpson clonality was calculated as the square root of Simpson's diversity index across productive rearrangements. TCRdb took over this immuneACCESS table, retaining in-frame rearrangements with V and J assigned. Such tables are incomplete; in checked studies, under half of the missing clones stem from an unresolved V gene, and the remainder is unexplained. The D gene and trimming were derived from the DNA, and the V and J assignments and clone size from that table. This sample is represented by 150,000 to 200,000 clones; around nine tenths of them were singletons. The ten largest clones capture roughly 4.7% of the sample.

Collaborating institutions collected whole blood in K2EDTA tubes following their own protocols. For TCRbeta analysis, collaborator samples were shipped as frozen whole blood, as isolated PBMCs, or as DNA extracted from either sample type. Looking up the germline V gene yields CDR1 LGHNA and CDR2 YSLEER. From its cysteine to its phenylalanine, the CDR3 spans 15 amino acids. Just CDR3 DNA is preserved here, 45 bases in frame from base 1. V is pared back by 0 bases and J by 8 bases, with 11 bases lying between the germline termini. Sequenced: peripheral blood. The receptor comes from a human donor in a cohort sampled during active COVID-19. The rearrangement combines TRBV4-3 with TRBJ1-6; 5 matching bases give a weak D call of TRBD1. CDR3 reads: CASSQEGGEHSPLHF. The DNA sequence reads TGCGCCAGCAGCCAAGAGGGGGGGGAGCATTCACCCCTCCACTTT.